The 23 T cell receptor beta chains below were found in one sample sequenced in a study of HIV-infected patients and healthy controls. Whole blood was used without fractionation, so all unsorted peripheral T cells were included. Alpha and beta constant-region primers primed reverse transcription of 400 to 500 ng RNA. Separate chain-specific third strand synthesis with multiplexing indices produced the alpha and beta libraries. One entry per CDR3 protein results from TCRdb running MiXCR on the 5' RACE reads. This sample has approximately 15,000 distinct CDR3 sequences, with around 6.7% found just once. The sample comprised blood. Receptors were obtained from an adult in good health.

By share of the sample, this clonotype is medium-sized. The gene calls are TRBV20-1 and TRBJ1-6; possibly TRBD1 for D (5 bases). This CDR3 is built from 13 residues. V dropped 6 bases and J dropped 7 bases, with 13 bases sitting between them. From germline, CDR1 is DFQATT and CDR2 SNEGSKA (reference sequence). The CDR3 sequence: CSATRDPNSPLHF. DNA of the CDR3: TGCAGTGCAACCCGGGACCCAAATTCACCCCTCCACTTT.

This clonotype rates as medium-sized. This sequence joins TRBV7-3 and TRBJ2-5; D is perhaps TRBD1 (6 bases). Germline V CDR1 and CDR2: SGHTA, FQGTGA. CDR3 size: 13 residues. Trimming stripped 0 bases from V and 4 bases from J, with 6 bases between. CDR3 nucleotide sequence: TGTGCCAGCAGCTTAACAGGGGGAGAGACCCAGTACTTC. Amino acids: CASSLTGGETQYF. The variable domain in full, completed from reference TRBV7-3 and TRBJ2-5, reads GAGVSQTPSNKVTEKGKYVELRCDPISGHTALYWYRQSLGQGPEFLIYFQGTGAADDSGLPNDRFFAVRPEGSVSTLKIQRTERGDSAVYLCASSLTGGETQYFGPGTRLLVL.

A word on this clonotype: The CDR3 carries no conserved terminal phenylalanine or tryptophan, so it likely arises from a read error. This chain's CDR3 is CSASGQGNNEAFI. For the CDR3, the DNA is TGCAGTGCATCGGGACAGGGGAACAATGAAGCTTTCATT. This sequence joins TRBV20-1 and TRBJ1-1; 10 bases line up with TRBD1. CDR3 length equals 13 residues. Germline lookup yields CDR1 DFQATT and CDR2 SNEGSKA (reference sequence).

This clonotype was seen at least ten times. The chain has TRBV19 and TRBJ2-2; TRBD2 agrees at 10 bases. Germline V gives CDR1 LNHDA, CDR2 SQIVND (reference sequence). CDR3 length: 14 residues. V was pared by 9 bases and J by 10 bases, with 11 bases of the junction left unmatched. CDR3 residues: CASTTSGISLELFF. The DNA of the CDR3 is TGTGCCAGCACAACTAGCGGGATTTCCTTGGAGCTGTTTTTT.

This clonotype was counted at least ten times. The rearrangement joins TRBV4-3 to TRBJ2-3, with 13 bases aligning to TRBD2. V lost 0 bases to trimming and J lost 2 bases; unmatched junction nucleotides: 5. CDR3 length equals 18 residues. Germline V gene data show CDR1 as LGHNA and CDR2 as YSLEER. CDR3 in amino acids: CASSQDLGTSGNTDTQYF. DNA of the CDR3: TGCGCCAGCAGCCAAGATTTAGGGACTAGCGGGAACACAGATACGCAGTATTTT.

This clonotype occurred many times. The chain employs TRBV5-1 and TRBJ2-1, with a weak D call TRBD2 (5 bases). CDR1 and CDR2 from the germline V gene are SGHRS and YFSETQ. The CDR3 is 14 residues long. Trimming stripped 0 bases from V and 8 bases from J, with 12 bases between. The CDR3: CASSLALAGDEQFF. The CDR3 DNA is TGCGCCAGCAGCTTGGCCCTGGCGGGTGATGAGCAGTTCTTC.

Many counts were recorded for this clonotype. The chain recombines TRBV3-1 with TRBJ1-2, with a possible D match to TRBD1 (5 bases). The CDR3 is 16 amino acids. Germline V lookup: CDR1 LGHDT, CDR2 YNNKEL (reference sequence). The ends were cut back, 5 bases at V and 4 bases at J, with 20 bases in the middle. CDR3 amino acids: CASSRPLGLLGYGYTF. The CDR3 DNA sequence: TGTGCCAGCAGCAGGCCTTTGGGACTGCTTGGCTATGGCTACACCTTC.

Of note for this clonotype: The junction shows a germline mismatch at one end, possibly a read error. This chain links TRBV2 with TRBJ2-1, with 11 bases aligning to TRBD2. This CDR3 spans 14 amino acids. Germline loops: CDR1 SNHLY, CDR2 FYNNEI. CDR3 sequence reads: CATIRLAGPAPTRF. In DNA form, the CDR3 reads TGTGCCACCATAAGACTAGCGGGACCCGCTCCAACTCGATTC.

This chain joins TRBV25-1 and TRBJ2-7, with D possibly TRBD2 on 6 matching bases. CDR1 MGHDK and CDR2 SYGVNS come from the germline V gene. The CDR3 runs to 15 residues. V was shortened by 0 bases and J by 4 bases, with 13 bases between the two germline ends. The CDR3 sequence: CASSEYGGPLYEQYF. The CDR3, as DNA: TGTGCCAGCAGTGAATATGGAGGGCCCCTTTACGAGCAGTACTTC.

There are many counts of this clonotype. The chain is built from TRBV30 and TRBJ1-1; D remains unclear. Germline V gene data show CDR1 as GTSNPN and CDR2 as SVGIG (reference sequence). This CDR3 is 14 amino acids long. V dropped 3 bases and J dropped 4 bases, with 15 bases sitting between them. CDR3 nucleotides: TGTGCCTGGAGGCCGACTGTGAGGGTCACTGAAGCTTTCTTT. Translated, it gives CAWRPTVRVTEAFF.

In this sample, this clonotype turned up many times. This chain uses TRBV10-3 with TRBJ1-5; perhaps TRBD1 as D (5 bases). V lost 0 bases to trimming and J lost 7 bases, with 19 bases between them. Germline values: CDR1 ENHRY, CDR2 SYGVKD. CDR3 length: 17 amino acids. CDR3 bases: TGTGCCATCAGTGAGTCGAAACCAGCAGGGATCGGCCAGCCCCAGCATTTT. This translates into CAISESKPAGIGQPQHF.

The chain links TRBV2 to TRBJ2-1; D perhaps matches TRBD1 (5 bases). V lost 4 bases, J lost 0 bases, and 10 bases lay in between. Per the germline V gene, CDR1 is SNHLY and CDR2 is FYNNEI. The CDR3 runs to 15 residues. Here the CDR3 DNA reads TGTGCCAGCAGTGTTGGCCAGGGCTCCTACAATGAGCAGTTCTTC. Translating gives CASSVGQGSYNEQFF. The full variable domain, its missing parts supplied by reference TRBV2 and TRBJ2-1, is EPEVTQTPSHQVTQMGQEVILRCVPISNHLYFYWYRQILGQKVEFLVSFYNNEISEKSEIFDDQFSVERPDGSNFTLKIRSTKLEDSAMYFCASSVGQGSYNEQFFGPGTRLTVL.

The sample holds a few counts of this clonotype. The CDR3 nucleotides read TGCGCCAGCAGCCAAGTTGCAGTAGCCTACAATGAGCAGTTCTTC. It translates to CASSQVAVAYNEQFF. The genes are TRBV4-3 and TRBJ2-1, with D unresolved. CDR3 length: 15 residues. Trimming cost V 1 base and J 2 bases, with 9 bases left between them. CDR1 and CDR2 from the germline V gene are LGHNA and YSLEER.

This clonotype is termed medium-sized. This sequence joins TRBV11-3 and TRBJ2-1; D might be TRBD1 or TRBD2, each matching 6 bases. This CDR3 contains 16 residues. V lost 6 bases, J lost 0 bases, and 15 bases lay in between. In germline, CDR1 is SGHNT, CDR2 YENEEA. CDR3 region: CASSSAGHLSYNEQFF. The CDR3 DNA reads TGTGCCAGCAGTAGCGCGGGACACCTCTCCTACAATGAGCAGTTCTTC.

This clonotype was seen ten or more times. This chain links TRBV20-1 with TRBJ2-5; 7 nucleotides agree with TRBD2. Germline V gene lookup returns CDR1 DFQATT and CDR2 SNEGSKA (reference sequence). This CDR3 is 19 amino acids long. V lost 2 bases and J lost 1; bases outside the gene matches: 19. CDR3 loop: CSARSTPPPAGVRQETQYF. For the CDR3, the DNA is TGCAGTGCTAGATCCACCCCCCCCCCGGCGGGGGTTCGCCAAGAGACCCAGTACTTC.

Ten or more counts support this clonotype. V usage is TRBV12-3 or TRBV12-4 and J usage is TRBJ2-3; possible D gene TRBD2, 5 bases. The ends were cut back, 3 bases at V and 4 bases at J, with 14 bases in the middle. The CDR3 runs 15 residues. Written as DNA, the CDR3 is TGTGCCAGCAGTTTGATTAGCCGAGGGTCAGATACGCAGTATTTT. This sequence encodes CASSLISRGSDTQYF.

This clonotype was seen many times. The chain links TRBV4-3 to TRBJ2-5; D uncertain. Germline lookup yields CDR1 LGHNA and CDR2 YSLEER. CDR3 length equals 13 residues. V was pared by 1 base and J by 1 base, with 4 bases between. CDR3: CASSQVPQETQYF. The CDR3 DNA is TGCGCCAGCAGCCAAGTCCCCCAAGAGACCCAGTACTTC.

This clonotype is labeled as medium-sized. The rearrangement joins TRBV12-3 or TRBV12-4 to TRBJ2-3; no reliable D call. The germline V and J ends were trimmed by 6 bases and 2 bases, with 6 bases remaining between them. This CDR3 spans 12 amino acids. The CDR3 spells CASRGLTDTQYF. CDR3 DNA sequence: TGTGCCAGCAGGGGCCTCACAGATACGCAGTATTTT.

V and J are TRBV7-2 and TRBJ2-3; D assignment may be TRBD1 or TRBD2 (7 bases each). This CDR3 has 16 amino acids. The germline CDR1 and CDR2 sequences are SGHTA and FQGNSA. Trimming removed 4 bases at V and 7 bases at J, with 21 bases between. The CDR3 sequence is CASSSGPGGGRNTQYF. The DNA for the CDR3 is TGTGCCAGCAGCTCCGGTCCAGGGGGGGGTAGGAATACGCAGTATTTT.

This clonotype was picked up many times. This chain connects TRBV6-1 to TRBJ2-4, with D perhaps TRBD1 or TRBD2 (7 bases each). Germline-derived CDR1 and CDR2 are MNHNS and SASEGT. V shed 4 bases and J shed 4 bases, with 11 bases lying between them. This CDR3 is 14 amino acids long. DNA for the CDR3: TGTGCCAGCAGTGGCGGGGGACAGAAAAACATTCAGTACTTC. Residues: CASSGGGQKNIQYF.

This clonotype was found many times. The chain links TRBV5-6 to TRBJ2-1; D not resolved. CDR3 length equals 14 residues. V was pared by 2 bases and J by 0 bases, with 6 bases between. Per germline, CDR1 SGHDT and CDR2 YYEEEE. This CDR3 reads CASSLRPSYNEQFF. The CDR3, as DNA: TGTGCCAGCAGCTTACGACCCTCCTACAATGAGCAGTTCTTC.

This clonotype was recorded at least ten times. The chain links TRBV24-1 to TRBJ2-2; 8 bases fit TRBD1. The CDR3 loop spans 16 amino acids. The germline CDR1 and CDR2 sequences are KGHDR and SFDVKD. The trim removed 5 bases at V and 1 base at J, leaving 5 bases unmatched. The CDR3 DNA follows: TGTGCCACCAGTGCCCCCGGGACAGGGAACACCGGGGAGCTGTTTTTT. Translating it yields CATSAPGTGNTGELFF.

This clonotype was detected ten times or more. CDR3 sequence (DNA): TGTGCCAGCAGCGTAGGTCTCGGGGGGAGGTGGGGCCCCCCACAACTACAAGAGACCCAGTACTTC. This encodes CASSVGLGGRWGPPQLQETQYF. V usage is TRBV9 and J usage is TRBJ2-5; 7 bases are a match to TRBD2. V was pared by 0 bases and J by 2 bases, with 25 bases of the junction left unmatched. This CDR3 has 22 residues. Per germline, CDR1 SGDLS and CDR2 YYNGEE. Together with reference TRBV9 and TRBJ2-5, the CDR3 gives the full variable domain: DSGVTQTPKHLITATGQRVTLRCSPRSGDLSVYWYQQSLDQGLQFLIQYYNGEERAKGNILERFSAQQFPDLHSELNLSSLELGDSALYFCASSVGLGGRWGPPQLQETQYFGPGTRLLVL.